This T cell receptor beta chain came from a study of cytomegalovirus exposure and HLA in healthy donors. As for the study in general: About 85 million unique TCRs from HLA-typed donors were held in an early release of data. Study conclusions and caveats: CMV serostatus was the only immune exposure information that was available. Through in vitro validation, a few CMV-associated chains were shown to be specific for CMV antigens.

Primers: 60 Vbeta forward and 13 Jbeta reverse. The protocol was immunoSEQ multiplex PCR, while the TCRdb copy is restricted to in-frame clones and leaves out a portion. Among about 89,000 clones listed, under 80% were seen once. A remark on this clone: Its antigen remains unidentified.

The sequenced sample was PBMCs. The sequence derives from a male donor in good health and CMV-seronegative.

The CDR3 region has the DNA TGTGCCAGCAGTTTCCACCTGATGGTTGAGCCGCGGGGCTTCGTGATGAATGAGCAGTTCTTC. This translates into CASSFHLMVEPRGFVMNEQFF. The V call is TRBV28, the J call TRBJ2-1; the D gene is possibly TRBD2 (6 bases). Germline V gene data show CDR1 as MDHEN and CDR2 as SYDVKM. The CDR3 totals 21 residues. V was pared by 3 bases and J by 7 bases, with 34 bases between.